The 29 T cell receptor beta chains in this list originate from one sample, sequenced in a study of cytomegalovirus exposure and HLA in healthy donors. The PCR was carried out with 60 Vbeta primers and 13 Jbeta primers. TCRdb keeps only in-frame clones here, not all; method: immunoSEQ multiplex PCR. The sample has approximately 130,000 clones; around 83% are singletons. The sequenced sample consisted of PBMCs. These receptors all stem from a man aged 45 to 65 in good health and CMV-seronegative.

The rearrangement uses TRBV7-3 and TRBJ2-1; 9 bases match TRBD1. CDR3 length equals 16 residues. Per germline, CDR1 SGHTA and CDR2 FQGTGA. J was trimmed by 6 bases and V by 5 bases; bases with no gene match: 11. CDR3 sequence reads: CASSPTLRTGVNEQFF. The DNA for the CDR3 is TGTGCCAGCAGCCCAACCCTAAGGACAGGGGTCAATGAGCAGTTCTTC.

The CDR3: CASSWGIGYEQYF. The CDR3 DNA reads as TGTGCCAGCAGCTGGGGCATCGGGTACGAGCAGTACTTC. The J gene is TRBJ2-7, the V gene TRBV5-5; D is possibly TRBD1 (5 bases). CDR1 is SGHKS and CDR2 is YYEKEE in the germline V gene (reference sequence). V dropped 3 bases and J dropped 4 bases, with 11 bases sitting between them. This CDR3 region has 13 residues.

A remark on this clone: Other DNA variants within this sample encode the same CDR3. The CDR3 loop is CASSPGGRETQYF. CDR3 sequence (DNA): TGCGCCAGCAGCCCGGGGGGGCGGGAGACCCAGTACTTC. The chain links TRBV5-1 to TRBJ2-5, with 8 bases fitting TRBD2. The CDR3 spans 13 residues. Per germline, CDR1 SGHRS and CDR2 YFSETQ. V trimming: 4 bases; J trimming: 5 bases; junction bases outside the gene matches: 4.

J is TRBJ2-3 and V is TRBV5-1, with 10 bases that match TRBD2. Germline assignment: CDR1 SGHRS and CDR2 YFSETQ. The CDR3 sequence is 16 residues long. The junction had 5 bases not matched to a gene; V was cut back by 2 bases and J by 2 bases. The CDR3 sequence: CASSFGLADYTDTQYF. CDR3 nucleotides: TGCGCCAGCAGCTTCGGACTAGCGGACTACACAGATACGCAGTATTTT.

This clone was recorded a few times. The rearrangement uses TRBV6-1 and TRBJ2-5; 11 positions match TRBD2. Germline V gene lookup returns CDR1 MNHNS and CDR2 SASEGT. With 7 bases clipped from V and 0 bases from J, the junction kept 4 bases outside the gene matches. This CDR3 is built from 15 residues. CDR3 loop: CASTLTSGDQETQYF. CDR3 coding DNA: TGTGCCAGCACCTTGACTAGCGGGGACCAAGAGACCCAGTACTTC.

This sequence joins TRBV18 and TRBJ1-1; D gene ambiguous. The CDR3 length is 15 residues. Germline values: CDR1 KGHSH, CDR2 LQKENI. V lost 0 bases to trimming and J lost 8 bases, with 16 bases between them. CDR3 nucleotides: TGTGCCAGCTCACCACCCGGGGTTCGATTGCGGGAAGCTTTCTTT. Translating it yields CASSPPGVRLREAFF.

The chain carries TRBV10-3 and TRBJ2-1; 8 positions agree with TRBD2. In germline, CDR1 is ENHRY, CDR2 SYGVKD. V shed 6 bases, J shed 4 bases, and the junction held 14 bases outside the gene matches. This CDR3 comprises 17 residues. CDR3 sequence: CAIRAGGALAVYNEQFF. The CDR3 DNA sequence: TGTGCCATCAGGGCCGGGGGGGCACTAGCGGTTTACAATGAGCAGTTCTTC.

The gene calls are TRBV29-1 and TRBJ2-1; unclear D gene. The CDR3 runs to 13 residues. V was trimmed by 5 bases and J by 1 base, leaving 9 bases between them. The germline gives CDR1 SQVTM, CDR2 ANQGSEA. CDR3 protein: CSVIGESYNEQFF. CDR3 DNA: TGCAGCGTTATTGGAGAATCCTACAATGAGCAGTTCTTC.

This chain joins TRBV6-1 and TRBJ2-2; tentatively, D is TRBD1 (6 bases). The CDR3 totals 14 residues. Germline values: CDR1 MNHNS, CDR2 SASEGT. V was clipped by 7 bases and J by 2 bases, with 11 bases between them. This chain's CDR3 is CASNRDTNTGELFF. The CDR3 nucleotides read TGTGCCAGCAACCGGGACACCAACACCGGGGAGCTGTTTTTT.

There are a few counts of this clone. The V gene is TRBV5-1, the J gene TRBJ2-2, with 7 nucleotides matching TRBD1. V dropped 0 bases and J dropped 4; count of bases not matched to a gene: 0. Germline-derived CDR1 and CDR2 are SGHRS and YFSETQ. The CDR3 has 14 amino acids. The CDR3 DNA reads as TGCGCCAGCAGCTTGGCAGGGGGCACCGGGGAGCTGTTTTTT. Translating gives CASSLAGGTGELFF.

The chain couples TRBV5-1 to TRBJ2-7, with TRBD1 identical over 9 bases. Trimming removed 0 bases from V and 2 bases from J; junction bases left unmatched: 3. CDR1 and CDR2 (germline): SGHRS, YFSETQ. This CDR3 is 15 amino acids long. CDR3 sequence: CASSLEGTGTYEQYF. In nucleotides, the CDR3 is TGCGCCAGCAGCTTGGAGGGGACAGGGACCTACGAGCAGTACTTC.

The table lists this clone with a count of one. The rearrangement joins TRBV19 to TRBJ1-6; 8 nucleotides match TRBD1. The CDR3 loop spans 14 amino acids. The germline V gene has CDR1 LNHDA and CDR2 SQIVND (reference sequence). V was pared by 5 bases and J by 6 bases, with 3 bases of the junction left unmatched. CDR3 DNA: TGTGCCAGTAGTTACGACAGGGGTAATTCACCCCTCCACTTT. Translated, it gives CASSYDRGNSPLHF.

The V call is TRBV6-5, the J call TRBJ2-1; 9 bases align to TRBD1. CDR3 length equals 16 residues. V dropped 2 bases and J dropped 7; count of bases not matched to a gene: 9. The germline CDR1 and CDR2 sequences are MNHEY and SVGAGI. CDR3 residues: CASSYLLGQGANEQFF. The CDR3 region has the DNA TGTGCCAGCAGTTACCTACTGGGACAGGGCGCAAATGAGCAGTTCTTC.

The J gene is TRBJ2-7, the V gene TRBV4-2, with 7 nucleotides matching TRBD1. V was pared by 1 base and J by 6 bases, with 12 bases of the junction left unmatched. CDR1 and CDR2 from the germline V gene are LGHNA and YNFKEQ. The CDR3 totals 16 residues. The CDR3 loop is CASSQAPETGTSEQYF. DNA of the CDR3: TGTGCCAGCAGCCAAGCTCCAGAGACAGGGACGTCCGAGCAGTACTTC.

The chain couples TRBV29-1 to TRBJ2-5, with D perhaps matching TRBD2 (7 bases). This CDR3 comprises 15 residues. V lost 7 bases and J 1 base, leaving 19 bases between the germline ends. From germline, CDR1 is SQVTM and CDR2 ANQGSEA. CDR3 nucleotide sequence: TGCAGCGCTATAACCCGGGGGGCGGCCCAAGAGACCCAGTACTTC. It codes for CSAITRGAAQETQYF. Filled out from reference TRBV29-1 and TRBJ2-5, the complete variable domain reads SAVISQKPSRDICQRGTSLTIQCQVDSQVTMMFWYRQQPGQSLTLIATANQGSEATYESGFVIDKFPISRPNLTFSTLTVSNMSPEDSSIYLCSAITRGAAQETQYFGPGTRLLVL.

The V call is TRBV5-1, the J call TRBJ2-7, with 7 bases matching TRBD1. Trimming at V came to 3 bases and at J to 5 bases, leaving 8 bases not matched to a gene. Germline CDR1 reads SGHRS; CDR2 reads YFSETQ. The CDR3 is 14 residues long. The CDR3 protein is CASSSTDRLNEQYF. The DNA of the CDR3 is TGCGCCAGCAGCTCCACGGACAGGTTAAACGAGCAGTACTTC. Based on the CDR3 plus reference TRBV5-1 and TRBJ2-7, the full variable domain is KAGVTQTPRYLIKTRGQQVTLSCSPISGHRSVSWYQQTPGQGLQFLFEYFSETQRNKGNFPGRFSGRQFSNSRSEMNVSTLELGDSALYLCASSSTDRLNEQYFGPGTRLTVT.

J is TRBJ2-2 and V is TRBV5-1; a weak D match, TRBD1 (6 bases). Germline assignment: CDR1 SGHRS and CDR2 YFSETQ. The CDR3 is made up of 14 amino acids. With 3 bases removed from V and 7 bases from J, the gap between germline ends came to 13 bases. The CDR3 sequence: CASSSGTPNGELFF. The CDR3, as DNA: TGCGCCAGCAGCTCCGGGACACCTAACGGGGAGCTGTTTTTT.

About this clone itself: Other DNA sequences within the sample encode an identical CDR3. V and J are TRBV6-5 and TRBJ1-6, with D hard to call. CDR1 and CDR2 from the germline V gene are MNHEY and SVGAGI. The CDR3 sequence is 14 residues long. V was shortened by 7 bases and J by 0 bases, with 7 bases between the two germline ends. CDR3 protein: CASTGFSYNSPLHF. CDR3 nucleotide sequence: TGTGCCAGCACGGGATTCTCCTATAATTCACCCCTCCACTTT.

The J gene is TRBJ1-6, the V gene TRBV27; TRBD1 agrees at 9 bases. J lost 14 bases, V lost 2 bases, and 7 bases had no gene match. CDR1 is MNHEY and CDR2 is SMNVEV in the germline V gene (reference sequence). This CDR3 comprises 14 residues. This CDR3 reads CASSLPDRGLTLHF. CDR3 coding DNA: TGTGCCAGCAGTTTACCGGACAGGGGCCTCACCCTCCACTTT.

The chain links TRBV5-1 to TRBJ2-6; D not resolved. CDR1 and CDR2 from the germline V gene are SGHRS and YFSETQ. There are 16 residues in the CDR3. V was trimmed by 2 bases and J by 0 bases, leaving 9 bases between them. CDR3 nucleotide sequence: TGCGCCAGCAGCTTTGTCGGTAGCTCTGGGGCCAACGTCCTGACTTTC. Its translation is CASSFVGSSGANVLTF.

This clone was found a few times. This chain uses TRBV18 with TRBJ2-1, with 11 bases identical to TRBD2. Per the germline V gene, CDR1 is KGHSH and CDR2 is LQKENI. The length of the CDR3 is 16 residues. The junction had 11 bases not matched to a gene; V was cut back by 5 bases and J by 8 bases. The CDR3: CASSVSGGAAIDEQFF. DNA for the CDR3: TGTGCCAGCTCAGTTAGCGGGGGGGCTGCTATTGATGAGCAGTTCTTC.

V is TRBV6-5 and J is TRBJ2-7; 12 positions agree with TRBD1. J gave up 2 bases and V 2 bases, and 1 base lay outside the gene matches. The length of the CDR3 is 15 residues. CDR1 and CDR2 from the germline V gene are MNHEY and SVGAGI. The CDR3 DNA is TGTGCCAGCAGTTACAGGGACAGGGGGCCCTACGAGCAGTACTTC. It codes for CASSYRDRGPYEQYF.

The chain is built from TRBV27 and TRBJ2-7; D is possibly TRBD1 (6 bases). V was clipped by 7 bases and J by 5 bases, with 18 bases between them. The CDR3 loop spans 14 amino acids. Per the germline V gene, CDR1 is MNHEY and CDR2 is SMNVEV (reference sequence). The CDR3 DNA reads TGTGCCAGCACCTCGCTACAGGGAATCCACGAGCAGTACTTC. Its protein product is CASTSLQGIHEQYF.

V usage is TRBV2 and J usage is TRBJ2-2, with a possible D match to TRBD2 (5 bases). Germline V gene data show CDR1 as SNHLY and CDR2 as FYNNEI. CDR3 size: 15 residues. Trimming left V 10 bases short and J 0 bases short, with 15 bases between. The CDR3 protein is CAITRGSANTGELFF. In nucleotides, the CDR3 is TGTGCCATCACCCGGGGTAGTGCGAACACCGGGGAGCTGTTTTTT.

This clone has a handful of counts. The chain combines TRBV5-1 with TRBJ2-4; the D is unclear. Trimming cost V 0 bases and J 9 bases, with 10 bases left between them. This CDR3 region has 13 residues. Germline CDR1 reads SGHRS; CDR2 reads YFSETQ. CDR3 amino acids: CASSLDNSGIQYF. CDR3 nucleotides: TGCGCCAGCAGCTTGGACAATTCTGGCATTCAGTACTTC. Using reference TRBV5-1 and TRBJ2-4 for the parts outside the CDR3, the full variable domain is KAGVTQTPRYLIKTRGQQVTLSCSPISGHRSVSWYQQTPGQGLQFLFEYFSETQRNKGNFPGRFSGRQFSNSRSEMNVSTLELGDSALYLCASSLDNSGIQYFGAGTRLSVL.

This clone was detected a few times. V usage is TRBV7-2 and J usage is TRBJ2-7; D is unclear. Per germline, CDR1 SGHTA and CDR2 FQGNSA. Between the trimmed V and J ends, which lost 4 bases and 2 bases, there was a span of 3 bases. The CDR3 has 11 amino acids. The CDR3 nucleotides are TGTGCCAGCAGCTCAGCCTACGAGCAGTACTTC. It codes for CASSSAYEQYF.

V gene TRBV19 combines with J gene TRBJ2-5; 8 bases match TRBD2. Trimming took 4 bases from V and 2 from J; bases not matched to a gene: 9. This CDR3 has 16 amino acids. Germline-derived CDR1 and CDR2 are LNHDA and SQIVND (reference sequence). CDR3 loop: CASSKGSGVRQETQYF. In DNA form, the CDR3 reads TGTGCCAGTAGTAAGGGTAGCGGGGTTCGGCAAGAGACCCAGTACTTC.

This chain uses TRBV7-2 with TRBJ2-1, with TRBD2 identical over 8 bases. V shed 5 bases, J shed 7 bases, and the junction held 13 bases outside the gene matches. This CDR3 region has 16 residues. CDR1 and CDR2 from the germline V gene are SGHTA and FQGNSA. As DNA, the CDR3 is TGTGCCAGCAGCCTAGGGACTACGGGGGGGCAAAATGAGCAGTTCTTC. It codes for CASSLGTTGGQNEQFF.

The V gene is TRBV4-2, the J gene TRBJ1-2; D remains ambiguous. V shed 5 bases and J shed 2 bases, with 12 bases lying between them. Germline-derived CDR1 and CDR2 are LGHNA and YNFKEQ. The CDR3 runs 14 residues. The CDR3 here is CASSFYGGNYGYTF. The CDR3 DNA reads TGTGCCAGCAGCTTTTACGGAGGGAACTATGGCTACACCTTC.